This T cell receptor (beta chain) comes out of a study of T cells in Graves' hyperthyroidism and ophthalmopathy. From RNA transcripts, TCR beta CDR3 regions were amplified. The primer set for the first-round RT-PCR of the TCR CDR3 was HTBI. MiXCR was run by TCRdb on the multiplex PCR reads, yielding one entry per CDR3 protein. The repertoire consists of some 550,000 distinct CDR3 sequences, with roughly 15% occurring once and the leading ten covering more than 3%. Study findings and constraints: Patients with ophthalmopathy were separated from those with stable hyperthyroidism by a 13 V-J model. With a median lead of approximately 6 months before onset, the model predicted ophthalmopathy. Blood also showed most of the thyroid clonotypes that were expanded above 0.001.

To note about this clonotype: Its target is not known. At one of its ends the junction is not consistent with the germline gene, which may arise from a read error.

PBMCs were obtained from over 8.5 ml fresh peripheral blood. This sequence originates from a woman in her thirties or forties with Graves' ophthalmopathy. The sample consisted of blood.

The CDR3 protein is CAGSPLPGKLNEQFF. CDR3 nucleotides: TGTGCCGGCAGCCCCCTCCCAGGGAAGTTGAATGAGCAGTTCTTC. The V and J genes are TRBV3-1 and TRBJ2-1; a possible D gene is TRBD1 (5 bases). Germline-derived CDR1 and CDR2 are LGHDT and YNNKEL (reference sequence). The CDR3 consists of 15 residues.